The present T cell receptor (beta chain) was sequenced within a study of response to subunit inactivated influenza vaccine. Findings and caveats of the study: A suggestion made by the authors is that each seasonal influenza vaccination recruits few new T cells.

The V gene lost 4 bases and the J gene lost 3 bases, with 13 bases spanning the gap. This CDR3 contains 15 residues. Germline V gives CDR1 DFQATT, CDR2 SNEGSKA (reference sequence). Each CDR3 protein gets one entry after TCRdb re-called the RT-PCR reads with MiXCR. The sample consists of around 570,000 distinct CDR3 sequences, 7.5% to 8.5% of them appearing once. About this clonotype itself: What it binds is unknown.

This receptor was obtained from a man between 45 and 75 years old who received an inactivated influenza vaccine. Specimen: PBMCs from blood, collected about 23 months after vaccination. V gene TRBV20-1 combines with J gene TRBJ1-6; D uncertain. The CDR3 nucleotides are TGCAGTGCTAAAGACCTCAGAGACTATAATTCACCCCTCCACTTT. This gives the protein CSAKDLRDYNSPLHF.